Listed below are T cell receptor beta chains from one sample, sequenced in a study of Tregs in tolerant kidney transplant recipients. Sequencing was performed with immunoSEQ multiplex PCR; in TCRdb, only in-frame clones are kept and a portion is missing. The repertoire holds 75,000 to 100,000 clones, with approximately 94% as singletons. The specimen comprised CD4+ T cells from blood (PBMCs), sampled 12 months after the transplant. These receptors were collected from a human patient who received a combined kidney and bone marrow transplant. Part of the T cell pool may stem from the graft donor. Both conserved end residues are part of each CDR3. Fields, in order: J gene, V gene, D gene, CDR3 protein. A D gene is named only where the DNA matches it firmly.

TRBJ1-1 | TRBV11-2 | TRBD1 | CASSPLTGANTEAFF
TRBJ2-2 | TRBV5-4 | TRBD1 | CASSRDRNTGELFF
TRBJ2-6 | TRBV27 | - | CASSLFYSLGRYSGANVLTF
TRBJ2-2 | TRBV14 | - | CASSQATGYHTGELFF
TRBJ2-5 | TRBV7-6 | - | CASSLAGTRQETQYF
TRBJ1-1 | TRBV19 | - | CASSSGWSAEAFF
TRBJ2-5 | TRBV7-2 | - | CASSLGGRESQETQYF
TRBJ1-5 | TRBV5-7 | - | CASSFGQGREPQHF
TRBJ2-5 | TRBV27 | TRBD2 | CASSSHSLAAQYF
TRBJ2-3 | TRBV4-1 | TRBD2 | CASSQVLLAGEGTDTQYF
TRBJ1-1 | TRBV18 | - | CASSPRNTEAFF
TRBJ1-4 | TRBV10-3 | - | CAISENEDRKLFF
TRBJ2-5 | TRBV5-1 | TRBD2 | CASRLAGFRQETQYF
TRBJ2-5 | TRBV4-1 | TRBD2 | CASSPVRGLAGAQETQYF
TRBJ1-1 | TRBV18 | - | CASSAQWGGASEAFF
TRBJ2-1 | TRBV28 | - | CASSLPGPNEQFF
TRBJ2-1 | TRBV6-6 | TRBD2 | CASSFSGTSGTNEQFF
TRBJ2-3 | TRBV5-1 | - | CASSLRDTQYF
TRBJ2-5 | TRBV7-2 | TRBD1 | CASSSGTAKTQYF
TRBJ1-6 | TRBV4-1 | - | CASSRGGPDSPLHF
- | TRBV19 | - | CASSIPGLTYEQYF
TRBJ2-1 | TRBV12-5 | TRBD1 | CASGLVYLGTGDAYNEQFF
TRBJ1-2 | TRBV5-4 | - | CASSRDRHEGYTF
TRBJ2-1 | TRBV6-1 | TRBD1 | CASSLDRGRNNEQFF
TRBJ2-3 | TRBV7-9 | TRBD2 | CASSLARLADADTQYF
TRBJ1-2 | TRBV4-1 | - | CASSQNYAAQSNYGYTF
TRBJ2-3 | TRBV7-8 | TRBD2 | CASLHHGGAGTDTQYF